The present T cell receptor (beta chain) was sequenced within a study of graft-versus-host responses after intestinal transplantation. Overall study: Each recipient received anti-thymocyte globulin induction, then tacrolimus and steroids for about 3 years. Study observations and caveats: Among circulating GvH clones, peak levels were associated with early post-transplant declines in HvG clones. Some patients had graft-donor T cell macrochimerism. In their allografts, the ratios of graft-versus-host to host-versus-graft T cell clones were high.

V lost 2 bases, J lost 7 bases, and 9 bases lay in between. This CDR3 contains 14 residues. Germline loops: CDR1 MGHDK, CDR2 SYGVNS. In the case of this clone: Its antigen remains unknown.

TCRdb's copy holds only in-frame clones and misses some; the assay was immunoSEQ multiplex PCR. This sample yields approximately 32,000 clones, of which around 94% are seen a single time; 0.76% belongs to the top ten. The chain uses TRBV25-1 and TRBJ1-6; D call uncertain. The receptor's source is a human patient who received an intestinal transplant, so some T cells may come from the graft donor. The sequences come from PBMCs, collected 16 days after intestinal transplant. The CDR3 nucleotides read TGTGCCAGCAGTGAAGGTCAACTAAATTCACCCCTCCACTTT. Its protein product is CASSEGQLNSPLHF.